A selection of T cell receptor beta chains follows, all from one sample in a study of cytomegalovirus exposure and HLA in healthy donors. The protocol was immunoSEQ multiplex PCR, while the TCRdb copy is restricted to in-frame clones and leaves out a portion. The sample has 130,000 to 150,000 clones; roughly 89% are singletons. Sequencing was done on a sample of PBMCs. These receptors were obtained from a woman under 30 in good health and CMV-seropositive. Both conserved end residues are part of each CDR3. D genes are given only for firm matches. Clone size, where shown, is once, few, many, or a class for clones that have expanded.

NA	TRBV19	TRBD2	TRBJ2-5	TGTGCCAGTAGTATACCGGGCGGGGGTGAGACCCAGTACTTC	CASSIPGGGETQYF
NA	TRBV5-1	NA	TRBJ2-3	TGCGCCAGCAGCTTGGCAGGGAAGGGCGCAGATACGCAGTATTTT	CASSLAGKGADTQYF
once	TRBV6-1	NA	TRBJ2-7	TGTGCCAGCAGTGAGACAGGATTCTCCTACGAGCAGTACTTC	CASSETGFSYEQYF
NA	TRBV7-6	NA	TRBJ2-7	TGTGCCAGCAGCCCTCACAGGGCGACGGAGCAGTACTTC	CASSPHRATEQYF
NA	TRBV2	NA	TRBJ1-5	TGTGCCAGCAGTGAAGCAGGGGACTTCTGGTACAGCAATCAGCCCCAGCATTTT	CASSEAGDFWYSNQPQHF
NA	TRBV5-4	NA	TRBJ2-7	TGTGCCAGCAGCTTGGGAAGGGGCTCCTACGAGCAGTACTTC	CASSLGRGSYEQYF
NA	TRBV27	NA	TRBJ1-1	TGTGCCAGCAGTTTAGGGCAGAACACTGAAGCTTTCTTT	CASSLGQNTEAFF
NA	TRBV7-6	NA	TRBJ1-2	TGTGCCAGCAGCAAACGTACACTTCAGGGCACTCCCAACTATGGCTACACCTTC	CASSKRTLQGTPNYGYTF
few	TRBV19	NA	TRBJ2-7	TGTGCCAGTAGTATTGCGCTAGCTCTAACCCTCACCTACGAGCAGTACTTC	CASSIALALTLTYEQYF
NA	TRBV27	NA	TRBJ2-2	TGTGCCAGCAGTTTTTCAGGTCCCCTGGGCACCGGGGAGCTGTTTTTT	CASSFSGPLGTGELFF
once	TRBV4-1	TRBD2	TRBJ2-7	TGCGCCAGCAGCCTGACTAGCGGTAGCTCCTACGAGCAGTACTTC	CASSLTSGSSYEQYF
once	TRBV5-6	NA	TRBJ2-3	TGTGCCAGCAGCTCACAGGGTATGCCAGATACGCAGTATTTT	CASSSQGMPDTQYF
NA	TRBV15	NA	TRBJ1-3	TGTGCCACCAGCAGAGATTCGGGGATGGGAAACACCATATATTTT	CATSRDSGMGNTIYF
NA	TRBV6-5	NA	TRBJ2-7	TGTGCCAGCAGTTCCCAATATAGCCTTCCACCCGAGCAGTACTTC	CASSSQYSLPPEQYF
once	TRBV9	NA	TRBJ2-2	TGTGCCAGCAGCGTAGGAGGCACCGGGGAGCTGTTTTTT	CASSVGGTGELFF
NA	TRBV28	TRBD1	TRBJ2-7	TGTGCCAGCAGTTCACCGACAGGGGGCTTGTACGAGCAGTACTTC	CASSSPTGGLYEQYF
NA	TRBV25-1	NA	TRBJ1-1	TGTGCCAGCAGTGTCTCCAGGGGTGACACTGAAGCTTTCTTT	CASSVSRGDTEAFF
NA	TRBV28	TRBD1	TRBJ1-4	TGTGCCAGCAGTTTATTTACTCTGCGGGACAGGGGGAATGAAAAACTGTTTTTT	CASSLFTLRDRGNEKLFF
NA	TRBV6-5	NA	TRBJ2-2	TGTGCCGCCACAGGGACGAACACCGGGGAGCTGTTTTTT	CAATGTNTGELFF
NA	TRBV2	TRBD1	TRBJ2-3	TGTGCCAGCAGTGGGGACAGGGATACGCAGTATTTT	CASSGDRDTQYF
NA	TRBV7-9	NA	TRBJ2-7	TGTGCCAGCAGCTTAGGGGCAGGGAACTACGAGCAGTACTTC	CASSLGAGNYEQYF
NA	TRBV30	NA	TRBJ1-5	TGTGCCTGGAGTGTAAACAGCTACAATCAGCCCCAGCATTTT	CAWSVNSYNQPQHF
NA	TRBV5-5	TRBD1	TRBJ1-2	TGTGCCAGCAGCACTAGACAGGGGGCAGGCTACACCTTC	CASSTRQGAGYTF
NA	TRBV7-9	NA	TRBJ2-6	TGTGCCAGCAGCTCGGCTGGGGCCAACGTCCTGACTTTC	CASSSAGANVLTF
NA	TRBV5-8	NA	TRBJ2-7	TGTGCCAGCAAATCACGGACCGGGAACGAGCAGTACTTC	CASKSRTGNEQYF
NA	TRBV2	TRBD2	TRBJ2-1	TGTGCCAGCAGCCCCCGGGGGAGGGGAGACAATGAGCAGTTCTTC	CASSPRGRGDNEQFF
few	TRBV5-6	NA	TRBJ2-1	TGTGCCAGCAGCTTGAGGGGGGGCCCCCACAATGAGCAGTTCTTC	CASSLRGGPHNEQFF
NA	TRBV9	NA	TRBJ2-2	TGTGCCAGCAGCGTAGCTCAGAACGGGGAGGTGTACGGGGAGCTGTTTTTT	CASSVAQNGEVYGELFF
NA	TRBV11-2	NA	TRBJ1-3	TGTGCCAGCAGCTCGCGCAGGGGTCGCTCTGGAAACACCATATATTTT	CASSSRRGRSGNTIYF
NA	TRBV15	NA	TRBJ2-5	TGTGCCACCAGCAGAGTCGAAGAGACCCAGTACTTC	CATSRVEETQYF
NA	TRBV2	TRBD1	TRBJ2-5	TGTGCCAGCAGTGGGGGACAGGGGATGAAGACCCAGTACTTC	CASSGGQGMKTQYF
NA	TRBV4-1	TRBD1	TRBJ2-5	TGCGCCAGCAGCCTCGGATGGACAGGGGTTAGAGAGACCCAGTACTTC	CASSLGWTGVRETQYF
NA	TRBV10-3	TRBD1	TRBJ2-7	TGTGCCATCAGTGAAATGAGACAGGGGGCTTACGAGCAGTACTTC	CAISEMRQGAYEQYF
NA	TRBV7-2	NA	TRBJ1-6	TGTGCCAGCAGCCTCTACCGGGGAACTTATAATTCACCCCTCCACTTT	CASSLYRGTYNSPLHF
NA	TRBV21-1	NA	TRBJ1-3	TGTGCCAGCAGCAATAAGGCGGGCTCTGGAAACACCATATATTTT	CASSNKAGSGNTIYF
NA	TRBV29-1	NA	TRBJ1-5	TGCAGCGTTGGGGACACGTATCAGCCCCAGCATTTT	CSVGDTYQPQHF
NA	TRBV9	TRBD2	TRBJ2-3	TGTGCCAGCAGCGATCGCAGCGGGGGAGGGACAGATACGCAGTATTTT	CASSDRSGGGTDTQYF
NA	TRBV4-2	NA	TRBJ1-5	TGTGCCAGCAGCCAAGAGGCACGCAGCAATCAGCCCCAGCATTTT	CASSQEARSNQPQHF
NA	TRBV2	NA	TRBJ2-6	TGTGCCAGCAGTGAGGGCGCATCTGGGGCCAACGTCCTGACTTTC	CASSEGASGANVLTF
NA	TRBV9	TRBD2	TRBJ2-3	TGTGCCAGCAGCGAGCTAGCGGGGACCACAGATACGCAGTATTTT	CASSELAGTTDTQYF
NA	TRBV19	NA	TRBJ1-1	TGTGCCAGTCAAAATCAGGGATACATGAACACTGAAGCTTTCTTT	CASQNQGYMNTEAFF
few	TRBV10-1	NA	TRBJ1-6	TGCGCCAGCAGTGAGTCGAGAAATTCACCCCTCCACTTT	CASSESRNSPLHF
NA	TRBV19	NA	TRBJ1-3	TGTGCCAGTACCCCGGAGCTATCTGGAAACACCATATATTTT	CASTPELSGNTIYF
few	TRBV7-9	TRBD1	TRBJ1-2	TGTGCCAGCAGCAGGACAGGGATTCACTATGGCTACACCTTC	CASSRTGIHYGYTF
NA	TRBV6-6	TRBD1	TRBJ1-4	TGTGCCACGAGGGACAGGGAGGGTGAAAAACTGTTTTTT	CATRDREGEKLFF
few	TRBV28	TRBD1	TRBJ1-6	TGTGCCAGCAGGCCTGGACAGGGGAAAGGTCCCTCCTATAATTCACCCCTCCACTTT	CASRPGQGKGPSYNSPLHF
NA	TRBV6-5	NA	TRBJ1-2	TGTGCCAGCAGACGGACTGGGACTAACTATGGCTACACCTTC	CASRRTGTNYGYTF
NA	TRBV6-5	NA	TRBJ2-3	TGTGCCAGCAGTCCCACCCCCCCGGGGACGCAGTATTTT	CASSPTPPGTQYF
once	TRBV5-1	NA	TRBJ1-2	TGCGCCAGCAGCTTGGGTATCCGCGAAGGGGGGGCCTCTCGTGGCTACACCTTC	CASSLGIREGGASRGYTF
NA	TRBV4-2	TRBD1	TRBJ2-3	TGTGCCAGCAGCCGAGGGGTCAAAAAGGGGGCGGGCACAGATACGCAGTATTTT	CASSRGVKKGAGTDTQYF
NA	TRBV7-9	NA	TRBJ2-7	TGTGCCAGCAGCTTAGGACAAAATTACGAGCAGTACTTC	CASSLGQNYEQYF
NA	TRBV10-3	NA	TRBJ2-7	TGTGCCATCAGTGAAAGGAGGGACGGATCCTACGAGCAGTACTTC	CAISERRDGSYEQYF
many	TRBV6-1	NA	TRBJ2-5	TGTGCCAGCAGTGAATCGAGACCCTCAGGGACCCAGTACTTC	CASSESRPSGTQYF
NA	TRBV28	NA	TRBJ2-7	TGTGCCAGCAGGGGTTTTGGGCAAGGCTACGAGCAGTACTTC	CASRGFGQGYEQYF